The 17 T cell receptor beta chains reported below all come from one sample, sequenced in a study of blood T cell repertoires in COVID-19. The protocol was immunoSEQ multiplex PCR, while the TCRdb copy is restricted to in-frame clones and leaves out a portion. In the table there are around 64,000 clones, around 87% of which are singletons. Input material: peripheral blood. All receptors derive from a woman aged 18-29 years with acute or convalescent COVID-19.

V usage is TRBV3-1 (or the pseudogene TRBV3-2) and J usage is TRBJ2-7; D possibly corresponds to TRBD2 (5 bases). CDR1 and CDR2 (germline): LGHDT, YNNKEL (reference sequence). V dropped 5 bases and J dropped 0 bases, with 17 bases sitting between them. This CDR3 contains 16 residues. The CDR3 loop is CASSNQWEWASYEQYF. The CDR3 DNA reads as TGTGCCAGCAGCAACCAGTGGGAGTGGGCCTCCTACGAGCAGTACTTC.

The chain uses TRBV6-5 and TRBJ1-2, with 7 positions matching TRBD1. The CDR3 spans 15 residues. V dropped 10 bases and J dropped 7; count of bases not matched to a gene: 18. Germline V gene sequence: CDR1 MNHEY, CDR2 SVGAGI. DNA of the CDR3: TGTGCCACCCCTACGACGGCAGGGGGTCTGCTTGGCTACACCTTC. Translated, it gives CATPTTAGGLLGYTF.

The V gene is TRBV19, the J gene TRBJ2-5; tentative D call: TRBD1 (5 bases). The CDR3 covers 13 residues. Germline V gene sequence: CDR1 LNHDA, CDR2 SQIVND (reference sequence). V lost 4 bases and J 0 bases, leaving 6 bases between the germline ends. CDR3 region: CASSKTDQETQYF. The CDR3 DNA follows: TGTGCCAGTAGTAAGACAGACCAAGAGACCCAGTACTTC.

The chain couples TRBV6-5 to TRBJ1-2; 9 positions match TRBD1. This CDR3 has 13 amino acids. With 8 bases clipped from V and 8 bases from J, the junction kept 9 bases outside the gene matches. Germline V gives CDR1 MNHEY, CDR2 SVGAGI. The CDR3 loop is CASRRGQGGGYTF. The CDR3 coding sequence is TGTGCCAGCCGCCGGGGACAGGGAGGAGGCTACACCTTC.

This rearrangement joins TRBV7-9 to TRBJ2-1; TRBD2 might be the D (6 bases). V gave up 5 bases and J gave up 7 bases, with 15 bases separating them. Germline assignment: CDR1 SEHNR and CDR2 FQNEAQ (reference sequence). The CDR3 has 14 amino acids. For the CDR3, the DNA is TGTGCCAGCAGCCTCCCCCCTGGGGGGAATGAGCAGTTCTTC. Protein: CASSLPPGGNEQFF.

The chain recombines TRBV7-9 with TRBJ1-2; D gene unclear. Trimming stripped 5 bases from V and 8 bases from J, with 15 bases between. The CDR3 runs to 13 residues. In germline, CDR1 is SEHNR, CDR2 FQNEAQ (reference sequence). This chain's CDR3 is CASSKGSNWGYTF. CDR3 bases: TGTGCCAGCAGCAAAGGATCAAACTGGGGCTACACCTTC.

The chain is built from TRBV5-5 and TRBJ2-1, with 12 bases matching TRBD2. The germline V gene encodes CDR1 SGHKS and CDR2 YYEKEE (reference sequence). J lost 2 bases, V lost 6 bases, and 3 bases had no gene match. This CDR3 is built from 15 residues. In DNA, the CDR3 is TGTGCCAGCACCGGACTAGCGGGGACCTACAATGAGCAGTTCTTC. Residues: CASTGLAGTYNEQFF.

The rearrangement links TRBV6-5 to TRBJ2-2; 8 bases agree with TRBD1. The CDR3 covers 14 residues. Germline loops: CDR1 MNHEY, CDR2 SVGAGI. The V gene end was trimmed by 6 bases and the J gene end by 5 bases; junction bases not matched to a gene: 5. The CDR3 loop is CASRDTGGTGELFF. The CDR3 coding sequence is TGTGCCAGCAGAGATACAGGGGGGACCGGGGAGCTGTTTTTT.

This clone came up a few times. The chain employs TRBV4-3 and TRBJ1-5; D perhaps matches TRBD1 (6 bases). The germline V gene has CDR1 LGHNA and CDR2 YSLEER. The CDR3 totals 15 residues. With 0 bases removed from V and 3 bases from J, the gap between germline ends came to 9 bases. The CDR3 sequence: CASSQEYRANQPQHF. In nucleotides, the CDR3 is TGCGCCAGCAGCCAAGAGTACAGGGCCAATCAGCCCCAGCATTTT.

The chain has TRBV19 and TRBJ1-2; D might be TRBD1 (5 bases). Germline assignment: CDR1 LNHDA and CDR2 SQIVND (reference sequence). V lost 7 bases to trimming and J lost 5 bases, with 11 bases between them. The CDR3 is made up of 12 amino acids. CDR3 coding DNA: TGTGCCAGTACCTCGGACATTTATGGCTACACCTTC. Its translation: CASTSDIYGYTF. Full variable domain (remainder filled in from reference TRBV19 and TRBJ1-2): DGGITQSPKYLFRKEGQNVTLSCEQNLNHDAMYWYRQDPGQGLRLIYYSQIVNDFQKGDIAEGYSVSREKKESFPLTVTSAQKNPTAFYLCASTSDIYGYTFGSGTRLTVV.

This sequence joins TRBV27 and TRBJ2-5; 7 bases match TRBD1. This CDR3 is built from 14 residues. Looked up from germline, CDR1 is MNHEY and CDR2 is SMNVEV (reference sequence). V was clipped by 4 bases and J by 1 base; unmatched bases: 3. The CDR3 protein is CASSSRDSQETQYF. The CDR3 coding sequence is TGTGCCAGCAGTTCCCGGGACAGCCAAGAGACCCAGTACTTC.

The V and J genes are TRBV19 and TRBJ1-4, with 9 bases matching TRBD1. Germline V gene sequence: CDR1 LNHDA, CDR2 SQIVND (reference sequence). V was clipped by 4 bases and J by 8 bases; unmatched bases: 8. The CDR3 extends over 15 amino acids. This CDR3 reads CASSTGQGRGEKLFF. The CDR3 DNA is TGTGCCAGTAGTACGGGACAGGGTCGGGGCGAAAAACTGTTTTTT.

The chain couples TRBV30 to TRBJ2-7; TRBD1 matches at 10 bases. Trimming took 1 base from V and 5 from J; bases not matched to a gene: 5. CDR1 is GTSNPN and CDR2 is SVGIG in the germline V gene (reference sequence). This CDR3 spans 14 amino acids. The CDR3 region is CAWSAGQGRDEQYF. In nucleotides, the CDR3 is TGTGCCTGGAGTGCGGGACAGGGGCGGGACGAGCAGTACTTC.

The V and J genes are TRBV6-5 and TRBJ1-5; D gene ambiguous. This CDR3 region has 11 residues. Germline V CDR1 and CDR2: MNHEY, SVGAGI. Trimming pared 10 bases from V and 3 bases from J, leaving 7 bases between. The CDR3 spells CATGVNQPQHF. As DNA, the CDR3 is TGTGCCACGGGAGTCAATCAGCCCCAGCATTTT.

The chain couples TRBV2 to TRBJ2-7; D remains unclear. Germline loops: CDR1 SNHLY, CDR2 FYNNEI. The V end was cut by 3 bases, the J end by 3 bases, with 9 bases between. This CDR3 region has 13 residues. CDR3: CASSDSRFYEQYF. CDR3 DNA: TGTGCCAGCAGTGATTCCCGGTTCTACGAGCAGTACTTC.

CDR3 amino acids: CASSLAGRGVQETQYF. CDR3 DNA sequence: TGTGCCAGCAGCTTGGCGGGCAGGGGGGTCCAAGAGACCCAGTACTTC. V gene TRBV5-4 combines with J gene TRBJ2-5; the D gene is possibly TRBD1 (7 bases). CDR1 SGHNT and CDR2 YYREEE come from the germline V gene (reference sequence). The CDR3 sequence is 16 residues long. Trimming took 0 bases from V and 1 from J, leaving 13 bases between them.

This clone was detected only once. The V gene is TRBV28, the J gene TRBJ1-1; 7 bases agree with TRBD1. The germline V gene encodes CDR1 MDHEN and CDR2 SYDVKM. The CDR3 covers 14 residues. V shed 6 bases, J shed 1 base, and the junction held 5 bases outside the gene matches. CDR3 residues: CASRAQGTNTEAFF. The CDR3 DNA is TGTGCCAGCAGGGCACAGGGGACGAACACTGAAGCTTTCTTT.